This TCR beta chain stems from a study of OX40 agonist ivuxolimab in advanced cancers. Study details: With a range of roughly 23 to 85, age averaged about 59 years, and around 80% were male.

Libraries were prepared by immunoSEQ multiplex PCR; TCRdb keeps only in-frame clonotypes and omits some of them. The sample includes tens of thousands of clones, around nine tenths seen only once; the top ten take less than 0.75%. The CDR3 spans 18 residues. Germline values: CDR1 LNHNV, CDR2 YYDKDF (reference sequence). Trimming cost V 0 bases and J 0 bases, with 15 bases left between them. Whole-study results and caveats: More expanded clones were found, on average, in CD8+ than in CD4+ T cells.

In regard to this clone: No antigen is known for it.

The TCR comes from an adult with an advanced solid tumor such as melanoma, head and neck, liver or kidney cancer. The chain combines TRBV15 with TRBJ1-3; D not certain. This specimen consisted of CD4+ or CD8+ T cells sorted from blood, obtained in a trial of the OX40 agonist ivuxolimab. Here the CDR3 reads CATSRDYTVQSSGNTIYF. The CDR3 nucleotides are TGTGCCACCAGCAGAGATTATACGGTCCAAAGCTCTGGAAACACCATATATTTT. The full variable domain, rest sourced from reference TRBV15 and TRBJ1-3, is DAMVIQNPRYQVTQFGKPVTLSCSQTLNHNVMYWYQQKSSQAPKLLFHYYDKDFNNEADTPDNFQSRRPNTSFCFLDIRSPGLGDTAMYLCATSRDYTVQSSGNTIYFGEGSWLTVV.